These 16 T cell receptor beta chains came from one sample sequenced in a study of T cell changes during pregnancy in multiple sclerosis. Profiling relied on immunoSEQ multiplex PCR, and the TCRdb table lists in-frame clones only, not all of them. The sample contains approximately 90,000 clones, approximately 90% of which appear only once. Sample: peripheral blood, taken before pregnancy. The receptors stem from a female donor with multiple sclerosis, enrolled in a pregnancy study.

The chain employs TRBV18 and TRBJ1-1; tentatively, D is TRBD1 (5 bases). V was pared by 2 bases and J by 6 bases, with 16 bases between. The CDR3 sequence is 15 residues long. In germline, CDR1 is KGHSH, CDR2 LQKENI. CDR3 bases: TGTGCCAGCTCACCAATTTCCCCAGGGCCCGCTGAAGCTTTCTTT. Amino acids: CASSPISPGPAEAFF.

The J gene is TRBJ2-7, the V gene TRBV2, with D maybe TRBD1 (6 bases). Germline V gives CDR1 SNHLY, CDR2 FYNNEI. V was cut by 0 bases and J by 6 bases, with 6 bases left in between. This CDR3 has 12 residues. The chain's CDR3 is CASSEAGGEQYF. The CDR3 bases are TGTGCCAGCAGTGAAGCAGGGGGCGAGCAGTACTTC.

The V call is TRBV11-2, the J call TRBJ2-5; 8 nucleotides align to TRBD2. There are 14 residues in the CDR3. Looked up from germline, CDR1 is SGHAT and CDR2 is FQNNGV. V gave up 5 bases and J gave up 5 bases; unmatched junction bases: 7. The CDR3 DNA is TGTGCCAGCAGCCCGACAGCGGGGGTTGAGACCCAGTACTTC. Amino acids: CASSPTAGVETQYF.

As to this clone: The same CDR3 is also encoded by other DNA sequences in this sample. This sequence joins TRBV5-1 and TRBJ2-7; 7 bases fit TRBD1. Germline CDR1 is SGHRS and CDR2 is YFSETQ. The CDR3 is 14 amino acids. Unmatched junction bases numbered 3, after V lost 3 bases and J lost 0 bases. The CDR3 is CASSSTGSSYEQYF. The CDR3 region has the DNA TGCGCCAGCAGCTCGACAGGGAGCTCCTACGAGCAGTACTTC.

The genes are TRBV7-2 and TRBJ2-5; a weak D match, TRBD2 (5 bases). This CDR3 spans 15 amino acids. V was trimmed by 4 bases and J by 5 bases, leaving 17 bases between them. CDR1 SGHTA and CDR2 FQGNSA come from the germline V gene. Here the CDR3 reads CASSSPRSGWETQYF. CDR3 nucleotide sequence: TGTGCCAGCAGCTCTCCCCGGTCGGGGTGGGAGACCCAGTACTTC.

The gene calls are TRBV10-3 and TRBJ2-5; D call uncertain. V was shortened by 10 bases and J by 1 base, with 10 bases between the two germline ends. The CDR3 length is 12 residues. In germline, CDR1 is ENHRY, CDR2 SYGVKD. DNA for the CDR3: TGTGCCACCTCAGGTTCCCAAGAGACCCAGTACTTC. Its translation: CATSGSQETQYF.

The rearrangement links TRBV7-9 to TRBJ2-1, with D unresolved. Germline-derived CDR1 and CDR2 are SEHNR and FQNEAQ (reference sequence). The CDR3 is 14 residues long. V lost 5 bases to trimming and J lost 5 bases, with 13 bases between them. CDR3 coding DNA: TGTGCCAGCAGCCCCCTAATCGACAACAATGAGCAGTTCTTC. Protein product: CASSPLIDNNEQFF. The full variable domain, rest sourced from reference TRBV7-9 and TRBJ2-1, is DTGVSQNPRHKITKRGQNVTFRCDPISEHNRLYWYRQTLGQGPEFLTYFQNEAQLEKSRLLSDRFSAERPKGSFSTLEIQRTEQGDSAMYLCASSPLIDNNEQFFGPGTRLTVL.

The chain joins TRBV7-2 to TRBJ1-1; no clear D. The germline gives CDR1 SGHTA, CDR2 FQGNSA. The germline V and J ends were trimmed by 4 bases and 1 base, with 7 bases remaining between them. This CDR3 has 13 amino acids. The CDR3 region is CASSSYRNTEAFF. Here the CDR3 DNA reads TGTGCCAGCAGCTCGTACAGGAACACTGAAGCTTTCTTT.

The chain combines TRBV7-9 with TRBJ2-2; no firm D call. This CDR3 comprises 15 residues. V dropped 1 base and J dropped 3 bases, with 9 bases sitting between them. The V gene's germline CDR1 is SEHNR and CDR2 FQNEAQ (reference sequence). As DNA, the CDR3 is TGTGCCAGCAGCTTAGTATCAGGTTACACCGGGGAGCTGTTTTTT. This sequence encodes CASSLVSGYTGELFF.

The chain combines TRBV18 with TRBJ2-7; D may be TRBD2 (5 bases). V shed 2 bases and J shed 1 base, with 12 bases lying between them. The CDR3 covers 15 residues. Germline lookup yields CDR1 KGHSH and CDR2 LQKENI. This chain's CDR3 is CASSPTMGSSYEQYF. The DNA for the CDR3 is TGTGCCAGCTCACCAACTATGGGGAGTTCCTACGAGCAGTACTTC.

The genes are TRBV5-4 and TRBJ2-1; 7 bases map to TRBD1. The germline V gene encodes CDR1 SGHNT and CDR2 YYREEE (reference sequence). The CDR3 sequence is 15 residues long. Unmatched junction bases numbered 6, after V lost 4 bases and J lost 2 bases. The CDR3, as DNA: TGTGCCAGCAGCACGTGGACAGGTGCCTACAATGAGCAGTTCTTC. Translating gives CASSTWTGAYNEQFF.

V gene TRBV19 combines with J gene TRBJ1-5, with 7 bases identical to TRBD1. Unmatched junction bases numbered 4, after V lost 5 bases and J lost 3 bases. CDR3 length: 14 amino acids. Germline CDR1 reads LNHDA; CDR2 reads SQIVND (reference sequence). The DNA for the CDR3 is TGTGCCAGTAGTTTAGGGACAGTCAATCAGCCCCAGCATTTT. Protein sequence: CASSLGTVNQPQHF.

J is TRBJ2-5 and V is TRBV7-3, with 11 bases fitting TRBD2. In germline, CDR1 is SGHTA, CDR2 FQGTGA. V trimming: 5 bases; J trimming: 5 bases; junction bases outside the gene matches: 4. The CDR3 extends over 14 amino acids. DNA of the CDR3: TGTGCCAGCAGCCCTAGCGGGGGGTTGGAGACCCAGTACTTC. As protein: CASSPSGGLETQYF.

The CDR3 loop is CASSRGLLNEQFF. The CDR3 DNA reads as TGTGCCAGTAGTCGGGGACTTTTGAATGAGCAGTTCTTC. This chain connects TRBV19 to TRBJ2-1; D may be TRBD2 (6 bases). The CDR3 totals 13 residues. V was pared by 5 bases and J by 7 bases, with 12 bases between. CDR1 LNHDA and CDR2 SQIVND come from the germline V gene (reference sequence).

The chain couples TRBV4-2 to TRBJ2-6, with D tentatively TRBD2 (6 bases). From germline, CDR1 is LGHNA and CDR2 YNFKEQ. V lost 0 bases, J lost 0 bases, and 12 bases lay in between. CDR3 size: 18 residues. The DNA of the CDR3 is TGTGCCAGCAGCCAAGATTTCCGCGGGATCTCTGGGGCCAACGTCCTGACTTTC. Translated, it gives CASSQDFRGISGANVLTF.

The genes are TRBV14 and TRBJ1-2, with D unclear. This CDR3 region has 12 residues. The ends were cut back, 5 bases at V and 0 bases at J, with 4 bases in the middle. Germline CDR1 and CDR2: SGHDN and FVKESK. DNA for the CDR3: TGTGCCAGCAGCACATCTAACTATGGCTACACCTTC. Its protein is CASSTSNYGYTF.